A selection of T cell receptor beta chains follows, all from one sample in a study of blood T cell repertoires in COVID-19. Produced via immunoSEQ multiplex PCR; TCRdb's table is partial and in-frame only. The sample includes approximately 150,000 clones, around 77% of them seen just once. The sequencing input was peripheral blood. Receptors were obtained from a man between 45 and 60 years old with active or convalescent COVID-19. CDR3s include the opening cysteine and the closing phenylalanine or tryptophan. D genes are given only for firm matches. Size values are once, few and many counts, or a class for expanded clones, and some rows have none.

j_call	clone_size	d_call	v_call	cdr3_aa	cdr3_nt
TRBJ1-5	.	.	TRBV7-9	CASSPVDQPQHF	TGTGCCAGCAGCCCTGTCGATCAGCCCCAGCATTTT
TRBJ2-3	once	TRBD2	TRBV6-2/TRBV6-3	CASSYLPGREVVDTQYF	TGTGCCAGCAGTTACCTCCCGGGGCGGGAGGTGGTAGATACGCAGTATTTT
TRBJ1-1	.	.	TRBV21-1	CARPQGGVGAFF	TGTGCCAGACCACAGGGGGGAGTAGGAGCTTTCTTT
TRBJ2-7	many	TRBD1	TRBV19	CASSIKGQGAFEQYF	TGTGCCAGTAGTATAAAAGGACAGGGGGCCTTCGAGCAGTACTTC
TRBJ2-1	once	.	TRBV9	CASSPTSSFHNEQFF	TGTGCCAGCAGCCCCACAAGTTCCTTCCACAATGAGCAGTTCTTC
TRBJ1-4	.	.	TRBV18	CASSPVRVDEKLFF	TGTGCCAGCTCACCTGTCAGGGTAGATGAAAAACTGTTTTTT
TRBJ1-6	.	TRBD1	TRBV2	CASSRGTGQGNSPLHF	TGTGCCAGCAGTAGGGGAACGGGACAGGGTAATTCACCCCTCCACTTT
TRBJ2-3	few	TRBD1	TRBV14	CASSPRTGFRTDTQYF	TGTGCCAGCAGCCCACGGACAGGGTTCCGCACAGATACGCAGTATTTT
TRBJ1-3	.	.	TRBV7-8	CASSPSGQGGNTIYF	TGTGCCAGCAGCCCATCAGGACAAGGAGGAAACACCATATATTTT
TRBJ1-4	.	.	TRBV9	CASSVDAGAQGLFF	TGTGCCAGCAGCGTAGATGCGGGAGCTCAGGGGCTGTTTTTT
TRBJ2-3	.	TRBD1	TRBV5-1	CASSQIRTGSTDTQYF	TGCGCCAGCAGCCAAATCAGGACAGGGAGCACAGATACGCAGTATTTT
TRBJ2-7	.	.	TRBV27	CASSLSAGRSDYEQYF	TGTGCCAGCAGTTTATCGGCGGGACGATCGGATTACGAGCAGTACTTC
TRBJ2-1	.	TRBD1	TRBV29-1	CSVDLAGGGNEQFF	TGCAGCGTTGATCTGGCAGGGGGCGGGAATGAGCAGTTCTTC
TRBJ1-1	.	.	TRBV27	CASSLSQGNTEAFF	TGTGCCAGCAGTTTGTCTCAGGGGAACACTGAAGCTTTCTTT
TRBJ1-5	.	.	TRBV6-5	CASSRRAGEGQPQHF	TGTGCCAGCAGTCGTCGGGCGGGGGAAGGACAGCCCCAGCATTTT
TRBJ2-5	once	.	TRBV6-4	CASSLEFQETQYF	TGTGCCAGCAGCCTAGAGTTCCAAGAGACCCAGTACTTC
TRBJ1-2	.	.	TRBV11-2	CASSLLREGLGGYTF	TGTGCCAGCAGCTTACTAAGGGAGGGCCTAGGCGGCTACACCTTC
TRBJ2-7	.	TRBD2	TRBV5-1	CASSLTSGGYEQYF	TGCGCCAGCAGCTTGACTAGCGGAGGTTACGAGCAGTACTTC
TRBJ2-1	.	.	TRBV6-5	CASSYSSGSGDNEQFF	TGTGCCAGCAGTTATTCGAGCGGGTCCGGCGACAATGAGCAGTTCTTC
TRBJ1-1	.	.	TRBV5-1	CASSNTGNTEAFF	TGCGCCAGCAGCAATACAGGGAACACTGAAGCTTTCTTT
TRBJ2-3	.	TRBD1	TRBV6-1	CASSAPPRTGGGTDTQYF	TGTGCCAGCAGTGCCCCCCCGCGGACAGGGGGCGGCACAGATACGCAGTATTTT
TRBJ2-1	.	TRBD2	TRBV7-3	CASSLIAGGPSSNEQFF	TGTGCCAGCAGTTTAATAGCGGGAGGGCCTAGTAGCAATGAGCAGTTCTTC
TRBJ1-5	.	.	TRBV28	CASRFMAQPQHF	TGTGCCAGCAGATTTATGGCTCAGCCCCAGCATTTT
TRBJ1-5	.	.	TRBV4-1	CASSQEGSRGNQPQHF	TGCGCCAGCAGCCAAGAAGGGTCGAGGGGGAATCAGCCCCAGCATTTT
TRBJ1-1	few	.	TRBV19	CASSIGTGHIEAFF	TGTGCCAGTAGTATCGGAACAGGGCATATTGAAGCTTTCTTT
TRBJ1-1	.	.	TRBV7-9	CASSLEAPGSTEAFF	TGTGCCAGCAGCTTAGAGGCCCCTGGGAGCACTGAAGCTTTCTTT
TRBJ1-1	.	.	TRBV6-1	CASSEFQGRRAFF	TGTGCCAGCAGTGAATTTCAGGGTCGTCGCGCTTTCTTT
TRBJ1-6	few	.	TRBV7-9	CASSSTGNSPLHF	TGTGCCAGCAGCTCTACAGGAAATTCACCCCTCCACTTT
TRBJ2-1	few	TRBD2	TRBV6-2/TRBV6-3	CASSYRGLARYNEQFF	TGTGCCAGCAGTTACAGGGGACTAGCGCGTTACAATGAGCAGTTCTTC
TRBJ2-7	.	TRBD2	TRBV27	CASSPLRSGGYEQYF	TGTGCCAGCAGTCCTCTCCGTAGCGGGGGCTACGAGCAGTACTTC
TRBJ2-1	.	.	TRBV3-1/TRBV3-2	CASRPQGRYNEQFF	TGTGCCAGCAGACCCCAGGGTAGATACAATGAGCAGTTCTTC
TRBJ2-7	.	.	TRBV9	CASSVMEGEQYF	TGTGCCAGCAGCGTGATGGAGGGCGAGCAGTACTTC
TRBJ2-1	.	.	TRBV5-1	CASSPGVPGTHPGFF	TGCGCCAGCAGCCCGGGGGTCCCCGGGACCCACCCCGGGTTCTTC
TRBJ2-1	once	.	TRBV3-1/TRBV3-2	CASSPGTWPSSYNEQFF	TGTGCCAGCAGCCCGGGGACTTGGCCTAGCTCCTACAATGAGCAGTTCTTC
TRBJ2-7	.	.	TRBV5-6	CASSLAGWREQYF	TGTGCCAGCAGCTTGGCAGGGTGGCGCGAGCAGTACTTC
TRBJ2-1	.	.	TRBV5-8	CASSSSLARSVNEQFF	TGTGCCAGCAGCTCATCATTAGCTCGAAGCGTAAATGAGCAGTTCTTC
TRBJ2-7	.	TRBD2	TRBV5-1	CASSFGTSGSYEQYF	TGCGCCAGCAGCTTTGGGACTAGCGGTTCCTACGAGCAGTACTTC
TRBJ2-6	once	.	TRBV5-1	CASSLGGVSSGANVLTF	TGCGCCAGCAGCTTGGGCGGGGTGAGCTCTGGGGCCAACGTCCTGACTTTC
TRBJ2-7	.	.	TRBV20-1	CSASRGGGSYEQYF	TGCAGTGCTAGTCGGGGTGGAGGGTCTTACGAGCAGTACTTC
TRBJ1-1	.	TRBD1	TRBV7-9	CASSLEGARTEAFF	TGTGCCAGCAGCTTAGAGGGGGCGCGGACTGAAGCTTTCTTT
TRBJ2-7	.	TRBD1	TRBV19	CASSRTGGGNEQYF	TGTGCCAGTAGTAGGACAGGGGGCGGAAACGAGCAGTACTTC
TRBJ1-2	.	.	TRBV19	CASSDRSGIYGYTF	TGTGCCAGTAGTGATCGATCAGGTATCTATGGCTACACCTTC
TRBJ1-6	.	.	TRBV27	CASSLSGPYNSPLHF	TGTGCCAGCAGTTTATCCGGTCCCTATAATTCACCCCTCCACTTT
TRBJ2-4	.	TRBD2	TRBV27	CASSLAGTSGGLAKNIQYF	TGTGCCAGCAGTTTGGCGGGGACTAGCGGTGGACTAGCCAAAAACATTCAGTACTTC
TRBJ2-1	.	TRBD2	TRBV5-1	CASSLGGLAGVPYNEQFF	TGCGCCAGCAGCTTGGGGGGACTAGCGGGAGTCCCCTACAATGAGCAGTTCTTC
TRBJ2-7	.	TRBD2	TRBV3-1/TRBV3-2	CASSQDPGGDLYEQYF	TGTGCCAGCAGCCAAGATCCGGGGGGGGACCTCTACGAGCAGTACTTC
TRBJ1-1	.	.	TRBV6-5	CASSRVGNGEAFF	TGTGCCAGCTCCAGGGTTGGGAACGGAGAAGCTTTCTTT
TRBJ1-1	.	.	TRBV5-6	CASSSLRGGTEAFF	TGTGCCAGCAGCTCACTCCGAGGGGGCACTGAAGCTTTCTTT
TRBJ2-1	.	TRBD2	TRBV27	CASSSGTSGDNEQFF	TGTGCCAGCAGTTCCGGGACTAGCGGAGACAATGAGCAGTTCTTC
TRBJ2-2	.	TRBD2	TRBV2	CASSLRGVDTGELFF	TGTGCCAGCAGCCTACGGGGGGTGGACACCGGGGAGCTGTTTTTT
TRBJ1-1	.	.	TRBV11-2	CASSSIGGWAEAFF	TGTGCCAGCAGCTCAATCGGGGGGTGGGCTGAAGCTTTCTTT